These 25 T cell receptor beta chains came from one sample sequenced in a study of cytomegalovirus exposure and HLA in healthy donors. This PCR relied on a set of 60 Vbeta primers and 13 Jbeta primers. The protocol was immunoSEQ multiplex PCR, while the TCRdb copy is restricted to in-frame clones and leaves out a portion. Of fewer than 90,000 clones in the sample, nearly 80% are singletons; the top ten hold around 6%. Material for sequencing was PBMCs. These receptors were taken from a female donor in good health and CMV-seronegative.

The chain combines TRBV9 with TRBJ1-1; D possibly corresponds to TRBD1 (5 bases). The CDR3 has 13 residues. Germline CDR1 is SGDLS and CDR2 is YYNGEE. V dropped 1 base and J dropped 5 bases, with 9 bases sitting between them. This chain's CDR3 is CASSVQGYTEAFF. In nucleotides, the CDR3 is TGTGCCAGCAGCGTACAGGGATATACTGAAGCTTTCTTT. Looking up the rest from reference TRBV9 and TRBJ1-1 gives the full variable domain: DSGVTQTPKHLITATGQRVTLRCSPRSGDLSVYWYQQSLDQGLQFLIQYYNGEERAKGNILERFSAQQFPDLHSELNLSSLELGDSALYFCASSVQGYTEAFFGQGTRLTVV.

The V call is TRBV5-1, the J call TRBJ1-2; D may be TRBD1 (5 bases). The germline CDR1 and CDR2 sequences are SGHRS and YFSETQ. V was pared by 2 bases and J by 2 bases, with 10 bases between. CDR3 length: 14 residues. CDR3 nucleotides: TGCGCCAGCAGCTTCACGACAGAAAACTATGGCTACACCTTC. It encodes CASSFTTENYGYTF.

This clone appeared a few times. The J gene is TRBJ2-7, the V gene TRBV30, with D perhaps TRBD2 (6 bases). The V gene lost 0 bases and the J gene lost 6 bases, with 12 bases spanning the gap. The CDR3 is made up of 13 amino acids. Germline V gene sequence: CDR1 GTSNPN, CDR2 SVGIG (reference sequence). The CDR3 is CAWSVSGGAEQYF. For the CDR3, the DNA is TGTGCCTGGAGTGTATCTGGAGGGGCCGAGCAGTACTTC.

This clone is a singleton in its sample. The chain employs TRBV30 and TRBJ2-3; TRBD2 agrees at 15 bases. J was trimmed by 1 base and V by 7 bases; bases with no gene match: 9. The V gene's germline CDR1 is GTSNPN and CDR2 SVGIG (reference sequence). CDR3 length equals 17 residues. The CDR3: CALGLAGGRDGTDTQYF. The CDR3 DNA reads as TGTGCCTTAGGACTAGCGGGGGGGCGCGATGGCACAGATACGCAGTATTTT.

In this sample, this clone turned up a few times. The chain's CDR3 is CASAGDTGELFF. The CDR3, as DNA: TGTGCCAGCGCAGGGGACACCGGGGAGCTGTTTTTT. The V call is TRBV2, the J call TRBJ2-2, with TRBD1 as a possible D gene (6 bases). The germline V and J ends were trimmed by 8 bases and 3 bases, with 7 bases remaining between them. This CDR3 comprises 12 residues. Germline CDR1 is SNHLY and CDR2 is FYNNEI.

The chain uses TRBV4-3 and TRBJ1-4, with D uncertain. The CDR3 totals 13 residues. Trimming removed 4 bases at V and 10 bases at J, with 13 bases between. Germline assignment: CDR1 LGHNA and CDR2 YSLEER. CDR3 sequence: CASSPFPGGKLFF. CDR3 nucleotide sequence: TGCGCCAGCAGCCCCTTCCCGGGTGGAAAACTGTTTTTT.

This chain connects TRBV30 to TRBJ1-5, with 8 bases identical to TRBD1. The CDR3 is 14 residues long. The V segment lost 1 base and the J segment 9 bases; nucleotides outside the gene matches: 8. Germline values: CDR1 GTSNPN, CDR2 SVGIG (reference sequence). The CDR3 protein is CAWSGRQGFGPQHF. CDR3 sequence (DNA): TGTGCCTGGAGTGGCAGACAGGGGTTCGGGCCCCAGCATTTT.

The chain carries TRBV5-1 and TRBJ2-7; tentative D call: TRBD2 (5 bases). Germline CDR1 is SGHRS and CDR2 is YFSETQ. V was clipped by 1 base and J by 3 bases, with 11 bases between them. This CDR3 has 14 residues. DNA for the CDR3: TGCGCCAGCAGCTTGAGCGGAGGATACTACGAGCAGTACTTC. Its protein is CASSLSGGYYEQYF.

The chain combines TRBV28 with TRBJ2-2; 10 bases line up with TRBD1. Trimming removed 3 bases from V and 4 bases from J; junction bases left unmatched: 5. The CDR3 covers 16 residues. Germline V CDR1 and CDR2: MDHEN, SYDVKM. CDR3 nucleotides: TGTGCCAGCAGTTTTCCGGGACAGGGGTCCACCGGGGAGCTGTTTTTT. Translation: CASSFPGQGSTGELFF.

This chain links TRBV15 with TRBJ1-5; TRBD1 agrees at 10 bases. The CDR3 spans 14 residues. The junction had 7 bases not matched to a gene; V was cut back by 7 bases and J by 7 bases. CDR1 is LNHNV, CDR2 YYDKDF, per germline (reference sequence). The CDR3 sequence is CATKRDRGGQPQHF. CDR3 nucleotides: TGTGCCACCAAACGGGACAGGGGTGGGCAGCCCCAGCATTTT.

The sample holds one count of this clone. This chain joins TRBV4-2 and TRBJ2-3, with D maybe TRBD1 (6 bases). Germline CDR1 is LGHNA and CDR2 is YNFKEQ. This CDR3 contains 16 residues. With 0 bases removed from V and 4 bases from J, the gap between germline ends came to 14 bases. The CDR3 DNA reads as TGTGCCAGCAGCCAAGATAGAACAGGGCTTTCAGATACGCAGTATTTT. Protein: CASSQDRTGLSDTQYF.

On this clone: Different DNA sequences within this sample yield the same CDR3. V is TRBV7-9 and J is TRBJ1-1, with D possibly matching TRBD1 (5 bases). CDR1 and CDR2 from the germline V gene are SEHNR and FQNEAQ (reference sequence). V lost 2 bases and J 1 base, leaving 5 bases between the germline ends. There are 13 residues in the CDR3. The CDR3 here is CASSLQGNTEAFF. The CDR3 DNA is TGTGCCAGCAGCTTACAGGGGAACACTGAAGCTTTCTTT.

The chain couples TRBV7-8 to TRBJ1-6; 8 bases are a match to TRBD1. The CDR3 runs to 15 residues. With 4 bases clipped from V and 8 bases from J, the junction kept 7 bases outside the gene matches. Germline CDR1 SGHVS, CDR2 FQNEAQ. CDR3 in DNA: TGTGCCAGCAGCTCGGGACAGGTCAGAGATTCACCCCTCCACTTT. This codes for CASSSGQVRDSPLHF.

V and J are TRBV11-2 and TRBJ2-7, with 10 bases aligning to TRBD1. The CDR3 spans 15 residues. The V gene's germline CDR1 is SGHAT and CDR2 FQNNGV. V lost 1 base to trimming and J lost 4 bases; unmatched junction nucleotides: 4. Written as DNA, the CDR3 is TGTGCCAGCAGCTTAGGGACAGGGGGTGGATACGAGCAGTACTTC. Translating gives CASSLGTGGGYEQYF.

The chain combines TRBV5-6 with TRBJ2-1, with TRBD2 matching 10 bases. Germline loops: CDR1 SGHDT, CDR2 YYEEEE. The J segment lost 5 bases and the V segment lost 2 bases, leaving 7 bases of the junction unmatched. This CDR3 spans 16 amino acids. As DNA, the CDR3 is TGTGCCAGCAGCTTTACCGGGACTAGCGCCGACAATGAGCAGTTCTTC. Encoded protein: CASSFTGTSADNEQFF.

The CDR3 DNA follows: TGCGCCAGCTCCCCCCAGGGGAGCTACGAGCAGTACTTC. This codes for CASSPQGSYEQYF. The chain recombines TRBV5-1 with TRBJ2-7, with D tentatively TRBD1 (6 bases). V lost 7 bases, J lost 3 bases, and 14 bases lay in between. The CDR3 is 13 residues long. The germline V gene has CDR1 SGHRS and CDR2 YFSETQ.

This chain connects TRBV7-9 to TRBJ1-4, with TRBD1 as a possible D gene (5 bases). The CDR3 covers 16 residues. Trimming removed 4 bases from V and 8 bases from J, with 20 bases in between. CDR1 is SEHNR, CDR2 FQNEAQ, per germline (reference sequence). The CDR3 here is CASSSRPTVTGEKLFF. The DNA of the CDR3 is TGTGCCAGCAGCTCCCGCCCGACAGTAACAGGCGAAAAACTGTTTTTT. Combining the CDR3 with reference TRBV7-9 and TRBJ1-4 gives the whole variable domain DTGVSQNPRHKITKRGQNVTFRCDPISEHNRLYWYRQTLGQGPEFLTYFQNEAQLEKSRLLSDRFSAERPKGSFSTLEIQRTEQGDSAMYLCASSSRPTVTGEKLFFGSGTQLSVL.

J is TRBJ2-7 and V is TRBV5-1; 7 nucleotides agree with TRBD2. CDR3 length equals 15 residues. The V gene end was trimmed by 3 bases and the J gene end by 2 bases; junction bases not matched to a gene: 8. Germline V gives CDR1 SGHRS, CDR2 YFSETQ. CDR3 nucleotides: TGCGCCAGCAGCTCTGAGGGACTACCAGCCTACGAGCAGTACTTC. Residues: CASSSEGLPAYEQYF.

The chain couples TRBV6-1 to TRBJ2-1, with 10 positions matching TRBD2. CDR3 length: 15 amino acids. Germline CDR1 reads MNHNS; CDR2 reads SASEGT. Unmatched junction bases numbered 13, after V lost 7 bases and J lost 10 bases. Here the CDR3 reads CASIPGASGSSEQFF. The CDR3 DNA sequence: TGTGCCAGCATCCCCGGGGCTAGCGGGAGCTCCGAGCAGTTCTTC.

The V and J genes are TRBV7-9 and TRBJ2-7; tentative D call: TRBD1 (6 bases). V lost 1 base, J lost 1 base, and 14 bases lay in between. The CDR3 runs 16 residues. CDR1 SEHNR and CDR2 FQNEAQ come from the germline V gene (reference sequence). The CDR3 protein is CASSLDLQQGSYEQYF. The CDR3 DNA reads as TGTGCCAGCAGCTTAGATTTGCAGCAGGGGTCCTACGAGCAGTACTTC.

The chain has TRBV11-1 and TRBJ2-3; 8 bases align to TRBD2. This CDR3 comprises 15 residues. The V and J ends lost 3 bases and 5 bases, in that order; junction bases with no gene match: 7. Germline values: CDR1 SGHAT, CDR2 FQDESV (reference sequence). The CDR3 reads CASSLLVAGRDTQYF. CDR3 nucleotide sequence: TGTGCCAGCAGCTTGTTGGTAGCGGGGAGAGATACGCAGTATTTT.

This sequence joins TRBV5-4 and TRBJ2-3; 13 bases line up with TRBD2. The germline V gene encodes CDR1 SGHNT and CDR2 YYREEE (reference sequence). V shed 4 bases and J 5 bases; nucleotides not matched to a gene: 13. The CDR3 has 18 residues. This CDR3 reads CASSTFGGTSGALDTQYF. CDR3 sequence (DNA): TGTGCCAGCAGCACCTTCGGCGGGACTAGCGGGGCCTTAGATACGCAGTATTTT.

The V call is TRBV6-1, the J call TRBJ1-6; D possibly corresponds to TRBD1 (5 bases). This CDR3 is built from 15 residues. Trimming stripped 3 bases from V and 8 bases from J, with 14 bases between. Germline assignment: CDR1 MNHNS and CDR2 SASEGT. The CDR3 reads CASSDLTVLDSPLHF. As DNA, the CDR3 is TGTGCCAGCAGTGACCTGACAGTATTGGATTCACCCCTCCACTTT.

V usage is TRBV27 and J usage is TRBJ2-1, with TRBD2 identical over 11 bases. CDR1 is MNHEY, CDR2 SMNVEV, per germline (reference sequence). The CDR3 runs 15 residues. Unmatched junction bases numbered 3, after V lost 2 bases and J lost 6 bases. The DNA of the CDR3 is TGTGCCAGCAGTTTAGGAACTAGCGGGGGCAATGAGCAGTTCTTC. Protein sequence: CASSLGTSGGNEQFF.

This rearrangement joins TRBV19 to TRBJ2-1; 11 positions agree with TRBD2. The CDR3 is made up of 16 amino acids. V trimming: 5 bases; J trimming: 3 bases; junction bases outside the gene matches: 6. The V gene's germline CDR1 is LNHDA and CDR2 SQIVND (reference sequence). CDR3 protein: CASSPVTSGIYNEQFF. DNA for the CDR3: TGTGCCAGTAGTCCGGTGACTAGCGGGATCTACAATGAGCAGTTCTTC.